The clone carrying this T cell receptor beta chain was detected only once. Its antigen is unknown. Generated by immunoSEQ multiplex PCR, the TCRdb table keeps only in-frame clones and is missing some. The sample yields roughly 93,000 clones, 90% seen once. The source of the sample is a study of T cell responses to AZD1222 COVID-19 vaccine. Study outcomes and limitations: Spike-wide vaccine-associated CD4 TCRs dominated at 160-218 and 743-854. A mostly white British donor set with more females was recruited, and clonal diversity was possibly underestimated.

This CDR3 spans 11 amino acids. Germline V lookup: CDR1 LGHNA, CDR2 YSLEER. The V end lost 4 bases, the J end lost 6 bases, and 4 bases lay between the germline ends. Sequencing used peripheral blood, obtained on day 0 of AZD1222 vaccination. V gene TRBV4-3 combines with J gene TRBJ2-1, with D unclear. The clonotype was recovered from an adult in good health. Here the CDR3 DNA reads TGCGCCAGCAGCCTTGCCAATGAGCAGTTCTTC. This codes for CASSLANEQFF.